Following are 21 T cell receptor beta chains from one sample sequenced in a study of T cell responses to AZD1222 COVID-19 vaccine. The method was immunoSEQ multiplex PCR; TCRdb's version includes in-frame clones alone and lacks a portion of them. The sample has over 100,000 clones, roughly 87% seen once. The starting material was peripheral blood, obtained on day 0 of AZD1222 vaccination. These receptors were collected from an adult in good health.

The chain is built from TRBV7-6 and TRBJ2-5; 9 nucleotides agree with TRBD1. Germline CDR1 reads SGHVS; CDR2 reads FNYEAQ. Trimming cost V 5 bases and J 0 bases; bases outside gene matches: 10. CDR3 size: 17 residues. In nucleotides, the CDR3 is TGTGCCAGCAGCCCCCACCGGGACAGGGCCCACCAAGAGACCCAGTACTTC. This gives the protein CASSPHRDRAHQETQYF.

The rearrangement links TRBV5-4 to TRBJ1-6; D remains unclear. V was shortened by 3 bases and J by 7 bases, with 11 bases between the two germline ends. CDR1 is SGHNT and CDR2 is YYREEE in the germline V gene (reference sequence). The CDR3 sequence is 14 residues long. The CDR3 DNA reads TGTGCCAGCAGCTCCGACGGTACCAATTCACCCCTCCACTTT. This sequence encodes CASSSDGTNSPLHF.

The gene calls are TRBV21-1 and TRBJ2-5; the D call of TRBD1 is as the table states it, not checked on the DNA. TRBV21-1 is a listed pseudogene. There are 15 residues in the CDR3. The DNA of the CDR3 is TGTGCCAGCAGCAATCGAACAGGGAAACGAGAGACCCAGTACTTC. Amino acids: CASSNRTGKRETQYF.

V usage is TRBV7-8 and J usage is TRBJ1-4; possibly TRBD1 for D (6 bases). Germline CDR1 SGHVS, CDR2 FQNEAQ. V was clipped by 5 bases and J by 4 bases, with 11 bases between them. CDR3 length: 14 amino acids. The CDR3 loop reads CASSMDSYNEKLFF. The CDR3 DNA is TGTGCCAGCAGCATGGACAGTTATAATGAAAAACTGTTTTTT. Full variable domain (rest looked up from reference TRBV7-8 and TRBJ1-4): GAGVSQSPRYKVAKRGQDVALRCDPISGHVSLFWYQQALGQGPEFLTYFQNEAQLDKSGLPSDRFFAERPEGSVSTLKIQRTQQEDSAVYLCASSMDSYNEKLFFGSGTQLSVL.

The chain uses TRBV28 and TRBJ2-7, with TRBD1 matching 7 bases. The CDR3 is made up of 12 amino acids. After removal of 6 bases from V and 6 bases from J, the junction contained 5 bases not matched to a gene. Germline V gene lookup returns CDR1 MDHEN and CDR2 SYDVKM. CDR3 in DNA: TGTGCCAGCAGCGCCAACAGGGGCGAGCAGTACTTC. As protein: CASSANRGEQYF.

V usage is TRBV4-1 and J usage is TRBJ1-2, with D possibly TRBD1 on 5 matching bases. Germline V gives CDR1 MGHRA, CDR2 YSYEKL. V lost 0 bases and J lost 7, with 18 bases in between. The CDR3 contains 16 residues. CDR3 DNA: TGCGCCAGCAGCCAAGATCCTGTGGGGACTCGGGGTGGCTACACCTTC. Translating gives CASSQDPVGTRGGYTF.

The V call is TRBV7-9, the J call TRBJ1-1; D gene ambiguous. V was cut by 5 bases and J by 2 bases, with 6 bases left in between. There are 12 residues in the CDR3. CDR1 and CDR2 from the germline V gene are SEHNR and FQNEAQ (reference sequence). The CDR3 is CASSRANTEAFF. In DNA, the CDR3 is TGTGCCAGCAGCCGAGCAAACACTGAAGCTTTCTTT.

As regards this clone: Other nucleotide sequences from this sample produce the same CDR3. The CDR3 region has the DNA TGCGCCAGCAGTGTGTCCTACGAGCAGTACTTC. Translated: CASSVSYEQYF. This chain joins TRBV10-2 and TRBJ2-7; the D is unclear. The germline V gene encodes CDR1 WSHSY and CDR2 SAAADI. Trimming removed 4 bases from V and 1 base from J, with 2 bases in between. The CDR3 extends over 11 amino acids.

The chain is built from TRBV6-6 and TRBJ1-4; maybe TRBD1 (5 bases). Trimming cost V 6 bases and J 5 bases, with 10 bases left between them. Per germline, CDR1 MNHNY and CDR2 SVGAGI (reference sequence). CDR3 size: 13 residues. The CDR3, as DNA: TGTGCCAGCAGACAGGAAATGAATGAAAAACTGTTTTTT. Protein: CASRQEMNEKLFF.

The sample holds one count of this clone. The chain couples TRBV7-2 to TRBJ1-2; D uncertain. This CDR3 is 17 amino acids long. In germline, CDR1 is SGHTA, CDR2 FQGNSA. Deletions cut 2 bases from V and 4 bases from J, with 20 bases between. The CDR3 loop reads CASSLSYGQDLSYGYTF. The CDR3 bases are TGTGCCAGCAGCTTAAGTTACGGGCAGGACCTTTCCTATGGCTACACCTTC.

The gene calls are TRBV30 and TRBJ1-3, with D hard to call. The V end lost 8 bases, the J end lost 7 bases, and 18 bases lay between the germline ends. The CDR3 has 13 amino acids. Germline CDR1 and CDR2: GTSNPN and SVGIG (reference sequence). The CDR3 nucleotides read TGTGCCCAAATGAGAGGGCTGGGGAACACCATATATTTT. Protein sequence: CAQMRGLGNTIYF.

This rearrangement joins TRBV2 to TRBJ1-1, with 10 bases lining up with TRBD1. V lost 4 bases to trimming and J lost 5 bases; unmatched junction nucleotides: 4. The CDR3 is 14 residues long. Germline lookup yields CDR1 SNHLY and CDR2 FYNNEI. Written as DNA, the CDR3 is TGTGCCAGCAGTGTTTGGACAGGGGGAACTGAAGCTTTCTTT. Translated: CASSVWTGGTEAFF.

CDR3 region: CATSRDRQGSGANVLTF. In DNA, the CDR3 is TGTGCCACCAGCAGAGATAGACAAGGATCTGGGGCCAACGTCCTGACTTTC. The chain employs TRBV15 and TRBJ2-6, with no clear D. From germline, CDR1 is LNHNV and CDR2 YYDKDF (reference sequence). V was trimmed by 0 bases and J by 1 base, leaving 10 bases between them. The CDR3 runs 17 residues.

The chain has TRBV6-2 or TRBV6-3 and TRBJ2-5; D might be TRBD1 or TRBD2, each matching 5 bases. Trimming pared 4 bases from V and 1 base from J, leaving 19 bases between. This CDR3 is 17 amino acids long. The germline V gene encodes CDR1 MNHEY and CDR2 SVGEGT. The CDR3 protein is CASSSRGWGQPQETQYF. Here the CDR3 DNA reads TGTGCCAGCAGTTCCCGGGGATGGGGCCAGCCCCAAGAGACCCAGTACTTC.

This clone has a handful of counts. V is TRBV9 and J is TRBJ1-1; no reliable D call. V was trimmed by 3 bases and J by 5 bases, leaving 11 bases between them. CDR3 length equals 13 residues. Germline V CDR1 and CDR2: SGDLS, YYNGEE. The CDR3 is CASSAALLTEAFF. CDR3 nucleotide sequence: TGTGCCAGCAGCGCCGCACTGTTAACTGAAGCTTTCTTT.

The chain has TRBV7-9 and TRBJ2-1; 16 bases match TRBD2. Per germline, CDR1 SEHNR and CDR2 FQNEAQ (reference sequence). The CDR3 extends over 16 amino acids. Trimming took 4 bases from V and 9 from J; bases not matched to a gene: 6. CDR3 DNA: TGTGCCAGCAGCTCTGAGGGACTAGCGGGGGGGCGTGAGCAGTTCTTC. The encoded protein is CASSSEGLAGGREQFF.

The V call is TRBV5-1, the J call TRBJ2-2, with a possible D match to TRBD2 (7 bases). Germline assignment: CDR1 SGHRS and CDR2 YFSETQ. V was cut by 1 base and J by 0 bases, with 10 bases left in between. The CDR3 has 16 residues. The CDR3 protein is CASSLTGRANTGELFF. CDR3 bases: TGCGCCAGCAGCTTGACAGGGAGGGCGAACACCGGGGAGCTGTTTTTT.

The chain couples TRBV28 to TRBJ1-6; unclear D gene. Germline CDR1 reads MDHEN; CDR2 reads SYDVKM. V shed 7 bases and J shed 5 bases, with 15 bases lying between them. The CDR3 runs 15 residues. The CDR3 loop reads CASTPPAANNSPLHF. CDR3 sequence (DNA): TGTGCCAGCACCCCCCCGGCAGCCAATAATTCACCCCTCCACTTT.

V gene TRBV3-1 (or the pseudogene TRBV3-2) combines with J gene TRBJ2-7; 7 nucleotides align to TRBD2. J was trimmed by 0 bases and V by 4 bases; bases with no gene match: 9. The CDR3 runs 16 residues. The V gene's germline CDR1 is LGHDT and CDR2 YNNKEL (reference sequence). The CDR3 loop is CASSRSTSAYSYEQYF. The CDR3 bases are TGTGCCAGCAGCCGATCTACTAGCGCTTACTCCTACGAGCAGTACTTC.

This chain links TRBV7-9 with TRBJ2-1; no firm D call. V lost 1 base to trimming and J lost 6 bases, with 7 bases between them. Germline CDR1 is SEHNR and CDR2 is FQNEAQ (reference sequence). The CDR3 has 13 amino acids. The CDR3 loop reads CASSLGFGNEQFF. The CDR3 DNA reads as TGTGCCAGCAGCTTAGGTTTCGGCAATGAGCAGTTCTTC.

The chain combines TRBV12-3 or TRBV12-4 with TRBJ2-5, with unresolved D. The CDR3 has 12 amino acids. V lost 6 bases, J lost 1 base, and 6 bases lay in between. In nucleotides, the CDR3 is TGTGCCAGCAGCGTCAGCCAAGAGACCCAGTACTTC. Translation: CASSVSQETQYF.